The clone carrying this T cell receptor beta chain was recorded many times. The target antigen is unknown. The library protocol tagged individual cDNA molecules with unique molecular identifiers. TCRdb redid the calling of the 5' RACE reads with MiXCR, one entry per CDR3 protein. Of under 85,000 distinct CDR3 sequences listed, about an eighth are singletons. This record belongs to a study of early T cells in non-severe SARS-CoV-2 infection. Overall study context: Sequencing was performed on bulk RNA from unsorted whole blood, leaving chains unpaired. Points from the study as a whole: In VDJdb matching, anti-spike CD8 responses were favored while private and CD4 specificities went missing.

The CDR3 consists of 12 residues. Germline V gene lookup returns CDR1 SGHRS and CDR2 YFSETQ. Trimming removed 0 bases at V and 9 bases at J, with 4 bases between. Sequenced sample: whole blood. The V and J genes are TRBV5-1 and TRBJ1-6; the D is unclear. This sequence was found in an adult who was a healthcare worker with PCR-confirmed SARS-CoV-2 infection or an uninfected control (not recorded which). This CDR3 reads CASSLEGSPLHF. The CDR3 DNA reads TGCGCCAGCAGCTTGGAAGGTTCACCCCTCCACTTT. The entire variable domain, with the rest obtained from reference TRBV5-1 and TRBJ1-6, is as follows: KAGVTQTPRYLIKTRGQQVTLSCSPISGHRSVSWYQQTPGQGLQFLFEYFSETQRNKGNFPGRFSGRQFSNSRSEMNVSTLELGDSALYLCASSLEGSPLHFGNGTRLTVT.